This entry is about one T cell receptor (beta chain). These data belong to a study of radiation and T cells in renal cell carcinoma. CDR1 and CDR2 from the germline V gene are MNHNS and SASEGT. Losses at the gene ends were 8 bases for V and 0 bases for J; bases not matched to a gene: 7. The CDR3 has 15 residues. TCRdb keeps only in-frame clones here, not all; method: immunoSEQ multiplex PCR. There are roughly 100,000 clones in the sample; roughly 90% occur only once, and over 6% lies in the top ten. The time point is: baseline pretreatment blood. Treatment here: 15 Gy SBRT to primary tumor, nephrectomy 4 weeks later.

The input for sequencing was blood, taken from a patient whose treatment included radiotherapy and nephrectomy. This receptor was obtained from a middle-aged man with renal cell carcinoma. The V gene is TRBV6-1, the J gene TRBJ2-3, with TRBD1 matching over 8 bases. CDR3 DNA sequence: TGTGCCAGCGGGGGGAACAGGGGGAGCACAGATACGCAGTATTTT. Translating gives CASGGNRGSTDTQYF.